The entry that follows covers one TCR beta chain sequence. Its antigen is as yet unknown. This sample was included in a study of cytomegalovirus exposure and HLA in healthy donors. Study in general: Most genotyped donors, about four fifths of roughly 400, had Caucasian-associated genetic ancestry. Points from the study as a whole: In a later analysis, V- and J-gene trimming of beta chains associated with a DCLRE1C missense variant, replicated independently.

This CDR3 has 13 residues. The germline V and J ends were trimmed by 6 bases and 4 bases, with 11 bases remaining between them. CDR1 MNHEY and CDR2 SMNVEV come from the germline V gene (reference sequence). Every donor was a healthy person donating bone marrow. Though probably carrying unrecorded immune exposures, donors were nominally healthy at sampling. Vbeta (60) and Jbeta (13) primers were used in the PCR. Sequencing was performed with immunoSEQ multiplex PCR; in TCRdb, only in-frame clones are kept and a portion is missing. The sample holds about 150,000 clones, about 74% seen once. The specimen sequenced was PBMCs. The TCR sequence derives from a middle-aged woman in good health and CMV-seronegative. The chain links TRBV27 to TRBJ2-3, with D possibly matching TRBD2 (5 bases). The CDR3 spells CASRMRGSDTQYF. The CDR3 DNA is TGTGCCAGCAGGATGAGAGGGTCAGATACGCAGTATTTT.